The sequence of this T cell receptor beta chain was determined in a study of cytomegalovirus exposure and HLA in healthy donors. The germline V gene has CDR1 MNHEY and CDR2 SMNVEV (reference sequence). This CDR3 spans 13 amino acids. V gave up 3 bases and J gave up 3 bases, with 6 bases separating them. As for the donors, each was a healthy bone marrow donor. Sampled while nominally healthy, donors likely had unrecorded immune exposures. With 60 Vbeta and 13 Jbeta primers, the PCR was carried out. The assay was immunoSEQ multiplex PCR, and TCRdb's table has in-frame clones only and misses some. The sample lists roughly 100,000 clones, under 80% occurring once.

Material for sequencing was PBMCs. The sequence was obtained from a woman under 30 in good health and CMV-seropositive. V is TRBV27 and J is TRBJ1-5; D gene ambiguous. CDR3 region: CASSLSDNQPQHF. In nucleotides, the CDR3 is TGTGCCAGCAGTTTGTCAGACAATCAGCCCCAGCATTTT.